The 6 T cell receptor beta chains listed next were all sequenced from one sample in a study of cytomegalovirus exposure and HLA in healthy donors. PCR used 60 Vbeta primers and 13 Jbeta primers. Here immunoSEQ multiplex PCR was the method, and the copy in TCRdb shows in-frame clones only, minus some. In the table there are some 150,000 clones, more than 60% of which are singletons. The sequenced material came from PBMCs. These receptor sequences come from a man in his forties in good health and CMV-seronegative.

The chain is built from TRBV25-1 and TRBJ1-5; 8 bases line up with TRBD1. Trimming took 0 bases from V and 7 from J; bases not matched to a gene: 8. Germline-derived CDR1 and CDR2 are MGHDK and SYGVNS. The CDR3 spans 16 residues. The CDR3 DNA reads as TGTGCCAGCAGTGAATATGGGACAGGCCCAAGCCAGCCCCAGCATTTT. It specifies CASSEYGTGPSQPQHF.

The rearrangement joins TRBV4-3 to TRBJ1-3; D remains unclear. The CDR3 runs 15 residues. CDR1 LGHNA and CDR2 YSLEER come from the germline V gene. Trimming cost V 0 bases and J 4 bases, with 10 bases left between them. CDR3 in DNA: TGCGCCAGCAGCCAAGACACGGAGCGAGGAAACACCATATATTTT. This translates into CASSQDTERGNTIYF.

The chain recombines TRBV6-5 with TRBJ2-7; TRBD1 aligns across 10 bases. Looked up from germline, CDR1 is MNHEY and CDR2 is SVGAGI. The CDR3 length is 15 residues. Losses at the gene ends were 6 bases for V and 7 bases for J; bases not matched to a gene: 12. The CDR3 sequence is CASSRRDRGSKEQYF. As DNA, the CDR3 is TGTGCCAGCAGCCGACGGGACAGGGGTTCGAAAGAGCAGTACTTC.

The CDR3 region has the DNA TGCGCCAGCAGCCAACAGGGAACTGCAAATGAGCAGTTCTTC. This translates into CASSQQGTANEQFF. The V call is TRBV5-1, the J call TRBJ2-1; maybe TRBD1 (6 bases). The length of the CDR3 is 14 residues. CDR1 and CDR2 from the germline V gene are SGHRS and YFSETQ. V lost 4 bases and J lost 7, with 15 bases in between. The complete variable domain, with remaining parts taken from reference TRBV5-1 and TRBJ2-1, reads KAGVTQTPRYLIKTRGQQVTLSCSPISGHRSVSWYQQTPGQGLQFLFEYFSETQRNKGNFPGRFSGRQFSNSRSEMNVSTLELGDSALYLCASSQQGTANEQFFGPGTRLTVL.

The chain joins TRBV19 to TRBJ1-1; 8 positions match TRBD1. V trimming: 3 bases; J trimming: 6 bases; junction bases outside the gene matches: 12. Germline lookup yields CDR1 LNHDA and CDR2 SQIVND (reference sequence). This CDR3 has 16 amino acids. CDR3 coding DNA: TGTGCCAGTAGTATTTCAGGGGGCGTTTTCAACGCTGAAGCTTTCTTT. It is translated as CASSISGGVFNAEAFF.

This rearrangement joins TRBV10-3 to TRBJ1-5; D gene unclear. CDR3 length: 15 residues. Per the germline V gene, CDR1 is ENHRY and CDR2 is SYGVKD. Trimming shortened V by 4 bases and J by 2 bases, and 12 bases separated the two germline ends. CDR3: CAISGEPVGNQPQHF. The CDR3 nucleotides read TGTGCCATCAGTGGCGAACCTGTTGGCAATCAGCCCCAGCATTTT.